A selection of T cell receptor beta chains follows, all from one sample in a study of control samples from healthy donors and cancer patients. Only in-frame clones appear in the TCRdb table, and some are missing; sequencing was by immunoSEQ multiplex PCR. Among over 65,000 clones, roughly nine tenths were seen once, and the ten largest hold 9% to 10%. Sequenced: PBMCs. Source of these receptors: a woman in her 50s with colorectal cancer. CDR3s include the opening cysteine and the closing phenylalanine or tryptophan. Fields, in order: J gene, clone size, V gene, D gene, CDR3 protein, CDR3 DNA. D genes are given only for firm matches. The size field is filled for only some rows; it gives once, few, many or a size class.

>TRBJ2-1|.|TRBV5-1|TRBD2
CASSKGVAGGQANAKSYNEQFF
TGCGCCAGCAGCAAGGGAGTAGCGGGGGGACAGGCAAATGCAAAGTCCTACAATGAGCAGTTCTTC
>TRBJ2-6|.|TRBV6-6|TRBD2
CASSRRVTSGERGANVLTF
TGTGCCAGCAGTCGCCGAGTGACTAGCGGGGAAAGGGGGGCCAACGTCCTGACTTTC
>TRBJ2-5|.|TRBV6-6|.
CASRRGRGDQETQYF
TGTGCCAGCAGAAGGGGCAGGGGAGATCAAGAGACCCAGTACTTC
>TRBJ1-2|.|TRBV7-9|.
CASSLERGSNYGYTF
TGTGCCAGCAGCTTAGAAAGGGGAAGCAACTATGGCTACACCTTC
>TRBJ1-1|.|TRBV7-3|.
CASSSSRNTEAFF
TGTGCCAGCAGCTCCTCCAGGAACACTGAAGCTTTCTTT
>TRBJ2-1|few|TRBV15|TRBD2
CATSREAAGASYNEQFF
TGTGCCACCAGCAGAGAGGCAGCGGGGGCGTCCTACAATGAGCAGTTCTTC
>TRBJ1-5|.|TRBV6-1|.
CASSEDGIRPQHF
TGTGCCAGCAGTGAGGACGGCATCCGGCCCCAGCATTTT
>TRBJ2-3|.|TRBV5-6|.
CASSLSADTDTQYF
TGTGCCAGCAGCTTGTCGGCAGACACAGATACGCAGTATTTT
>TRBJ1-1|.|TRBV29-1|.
CSVEIAGGGTEAFF
TGCAGCGTCGAGATTGCCGGGGGTGGCACTGAAGCTTTCTTT
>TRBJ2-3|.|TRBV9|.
CASSASSQVADTQYF
TGTGCCAGCAGCGCTTCCTCCCAAGTGGCAGATACGCAGTATTTT
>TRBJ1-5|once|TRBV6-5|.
CASSYSRDNQPQHF
TGTGCCAGCAGTTACTCTCGGGACAATCAGCCCCAGCATTTT
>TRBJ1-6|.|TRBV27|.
CASSSTGRSSPLHF
TGTGCCAGCAGTTCCACAGGGCGCAGTTCACCCCTCCACTTT
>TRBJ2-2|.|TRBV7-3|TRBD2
CASSLTGLAGAGELFF
TGTGCCAGCAGCTTAACGGGACTAGCGGGTGCCGGGGAGCTGTTTTTT
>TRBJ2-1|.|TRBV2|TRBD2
CASSLLASYNEQFF
TGTGCCAGCAGCCTACTAGCGAGCTACAATGAGCAGTTCTTC
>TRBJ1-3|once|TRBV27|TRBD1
CASTLRQGTGNTIYF
TGTGCCAGCACCTTAAGACAGGGGACTGGAAACACCATATATTTT
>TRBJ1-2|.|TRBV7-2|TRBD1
CASILGRGLDYGYTF
TGTGCCAGCATACTAGGCAGGGGGCTCGACTATGGCTACACCTTC
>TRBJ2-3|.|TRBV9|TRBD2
CASSVGAAGGTDTQYF
TGTGCCAGCAGCGTAGGGGCGGCGGGGGGGACAGATACGCAGTATTTT
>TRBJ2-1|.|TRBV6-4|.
CASSDRASYNEQFF
TGTGCCAGCAGTGACAGGGCGTCCTACAATGAGCAGTTCTTC
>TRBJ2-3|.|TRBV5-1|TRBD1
CASSGGQGGDTQYF
TGCGCCAGCAGCGGGGGACAGGGCGGGGATACGCAGTATTTT
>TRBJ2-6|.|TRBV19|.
CASSISGSGANVLTF
TGTGCCAGTAGTATTAGTGGGTCTGGGGCCAACGTCCTGACTTTC
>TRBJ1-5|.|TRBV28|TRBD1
CASRWDRANQPQHF
TGTGCCAGCAGATGGGACAGGGCCAATCAGCCCCAGCATTTT
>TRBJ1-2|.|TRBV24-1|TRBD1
CATSDPRGQYGYTF
TGTGCCACCAGTGATCCCAGGGGGCAATATGGCTACACCTTC
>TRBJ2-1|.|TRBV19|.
CASSYTLSSYNEQFF
TGTGCCAGTAGCTACACATTGAGCTCCTACAATGAGCAGTTCTTC
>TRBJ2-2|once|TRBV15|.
CATSRDRGGELFF
TGTGCCACCAGCAGAGATAGGGGCGGGGAGCTGTTTTTT
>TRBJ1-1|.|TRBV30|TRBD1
CAWSTDRATEAFF
TGTGCCTGGAGTACAGACAGGGCCACTGAAGCTTTCTTT
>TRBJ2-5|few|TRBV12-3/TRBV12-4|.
CASSFRHQETQYF
TGTGCCAGCAGTTTCAGACATCAAGAGACCCAGTACTTC
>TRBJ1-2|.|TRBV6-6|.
CASTSDTSNYGYTF
TGTGCCAGCACCTCCGATACTTCTAACTATGGCTACACCTTC
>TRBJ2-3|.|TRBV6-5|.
CASRVGPYGTDTQYF
TGTGCCAGCAGAGTGGGACCGTATGGGACAGATACGCAGTATTTT
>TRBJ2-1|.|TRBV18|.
CASSGRGVSYNEQFF
TGTGCCAGCTCAGGCAGGGGTGTATCCTACAATGAGCAGTTCTTC
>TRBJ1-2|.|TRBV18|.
CASSPSGTLDSYGYTF
TGTGCCAGCTCACCCTCCGGGACCTTAGACAGCTATGGCTACACCTTC
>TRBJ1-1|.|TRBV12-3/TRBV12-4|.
CASSLEQDTEAFF
TGTGCCAGCAGTTTAGAGCAGGACACTGAAGCTTTCTTT
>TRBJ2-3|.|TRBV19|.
CASSMALTAQSTDTQYF
TGTGCCAGTAGTATGGCGTTGACGGCTCAGAGCACAGATACGCAGTATTTT
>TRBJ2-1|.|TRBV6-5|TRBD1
CASRPTGGINEQFF
TGTGCCAGCAGGCCGACAGGGGGTATCAATGAGCAGTTCTTC
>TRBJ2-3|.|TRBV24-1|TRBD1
CATSQGDFLSDTQYF
TGTGCCACCAGCCAGGGGGATTTTTTGTCAGATACGCAGTATTTT
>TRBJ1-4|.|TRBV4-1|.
CASSQQAFNEKLFF
TGCGCCAGCAGCCAACAGGCATTTAATGAAAAACTGTTTTTT
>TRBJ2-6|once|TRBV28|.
CAIQDPRRANVLTF
TGTGCCATCCAGGACCCTCGTAGGGCCAACGTCCTGACTTTC
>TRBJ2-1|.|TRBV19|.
CASSVRALGHEQFF
TGTGCCAGTAGTGTCCGGGCCTTGGGCCATGAGCAGTTCTTC
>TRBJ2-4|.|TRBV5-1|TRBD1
CASNPGQSNIQYF
TGCGCCAGCAACCCGGGACAGTCGAACATTCAGTACTTC
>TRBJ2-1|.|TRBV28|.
CASSYYNEQFF
TGTGCCAGCAGTTACTACAATGAGCAGTTCTTC
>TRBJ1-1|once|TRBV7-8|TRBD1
CASSWGQHTEAFF
TGTGCCAGCAGCTGGGGACAGCACACTGAAGCTTTCTTT
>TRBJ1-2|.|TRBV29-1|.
CSVVEGENYGYTF
TGCAGCGTTGTCGAGGGGGAAAACTATGGCTACACCTTC
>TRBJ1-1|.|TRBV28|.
CASSQRNTEAFF
TGTGCCAGCAGTCAAAGGAACACTGAAGCTTTCTTT
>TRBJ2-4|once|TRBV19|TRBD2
CASSSPASGGIVTKNIQYF
TGTGCCAGTAGTTCTCCGGCTAGCGGGGGAATTGTAACCAAAAACATTCAGTACTTC
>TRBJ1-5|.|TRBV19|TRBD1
CASTTGGGNQPQHF
TGTGCCAGTACCACAGGGGGGGGCAATCAGCCCCAGCATTTT
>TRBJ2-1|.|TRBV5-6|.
CASSLAIRGSSYNEQFF
TGTGCCAGCAGCTTGGCAATCAGGGGAAGCTCCTACAATGAGCAGTTCTTC
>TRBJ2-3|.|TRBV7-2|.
CASSFRAGETDTQYF
TGTGCCAGCAGCTTTAGGGCAGGGGAGACAGATACGCAGTATTTT
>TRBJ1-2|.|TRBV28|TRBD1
CASSSGQATYGYTF
TGTGCCAGCAGTTCGGGACAGGCGACCTATGGCTACACCTTC
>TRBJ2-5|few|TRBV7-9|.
CASSLDVATQYF
TGTGCCAGCAGCTTGGACGTCGCGACCCAGTACTTC